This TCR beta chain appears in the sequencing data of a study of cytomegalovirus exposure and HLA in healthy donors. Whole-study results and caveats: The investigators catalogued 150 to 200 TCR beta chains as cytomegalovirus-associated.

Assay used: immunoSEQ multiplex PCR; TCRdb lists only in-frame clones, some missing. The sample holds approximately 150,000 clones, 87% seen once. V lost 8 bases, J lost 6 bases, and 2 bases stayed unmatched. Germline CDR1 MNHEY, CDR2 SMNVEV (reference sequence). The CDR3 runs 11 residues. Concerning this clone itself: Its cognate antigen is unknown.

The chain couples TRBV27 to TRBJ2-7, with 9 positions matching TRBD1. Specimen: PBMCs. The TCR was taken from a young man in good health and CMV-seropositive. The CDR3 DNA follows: TGTGCCAGCTCGACAGGGGGCGAGCAGTACTTC. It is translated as CASSTGGEQYF.